This paragraph reports one TCR beta chain. V gave up 3 bases and J gave up 0 bases, with 15 bases separating them. The CDR3 is 16 residues long. CDR1 is KGHSH, CDR2 LQKENI, per germline. TCRdb's copy holds only in-frame clones and misses some; the assay was immunoSEQ multiplex PCR. This sample has about 50,000 clones; around 80% occur once, and the top ten carry approximately 0.78%. The source of the sample is a study of memory CD4+ T cells and cytomegalovirus serostatus. The sort gate was single viable CD3+CD4+CD8-CD45RO+ cells for memory CD4+ T cells. The TCR comes from an adult in good health and CMV-seronegative. This sequence joins TRBV18 and TRBJ2-7; D is possibly TRBD1 or TRBD2 (5 bases each). Sequencing was done on a sample of memory CD4+ T cells from blood. The CDR3 loop reads CASSPTGPASSYEQYF. CDR3 nucleotide sequence: TGTGCCAGCTCACCGACGGGACCTGCCAGCTCCTACGAGCAGTACTTC.